These 28 T cell receptor beta chains were sequenced from one sample in a study of blood T cells in healthy people across ages. A sample-barcoded 5' primer and a J-beta primer mix were used in a second PCR of roughly 7 to 12 cycles. TCRdb analysed the 5' RACE reads with MiXCR anew, one entry per CDR3 protein. The sample contains 550,000 to 750,000 distinct CDR3 sequences, more than 20% of which appear only once. The sample consisted of blood. The receptor set was obtained from a man between 65 and 80 years old in good health.

This clonotype has just a few counts. V is TRBV14 and J is TRBJ2-5; 14 bases are shared with TRBD2. The ends lost 4 bases at V and 5 bases at J; junction bases unmatched: 3. This CDR3 has 15 amino acids. Germline V lookup: CDR1 SGHDN, CDR2 FVKESK. The CDR3 protein is CASSRGLAGGETQYF. CDR3 DNA: TGTGCCAGCAGCCGAGGACTAGCGGGAGGCGAGACCCAGTACTTC.

Many counts were recorded for this clonotype. The V gene is TRBV29-1, the J gene TRBJ1-2; D unclear. Looked up from germline, CDR1 is SQVTM and CDR2 is ANQGSEA. This CDR3 comprises 12 residues. The germline V and J ends were trimmed by 4 bases and 0 bases, with 6 bases remaining between them. The CDR3 region is CSVVGSNYGYTF. CDR3 coding DNA: TGCAGCGTTGTTGGGTCTAACTATGGCTACACCTTC. The whole variable domain, remainder taken from reference TRBV29-1 and TRBJ1-2, is SAVISQKPSRDICQRGTSLTIQCQVDSQVTMMFWYRQQPGQSLTLIATANQGSEATYESGFVIDKFPISRPNLTFSTLTVSNMSPEDSSIYLCSVVGSNYGYTFGSGTRLTVV.

This clonotype was counted between two and nine times. The V gene is TRBV24-1, the J gene TRBJ2-2; D tentatively fits TRBD1 or TRBD2 (6 bases each). Germline V gene data show CDR1 as KGHDR and CDR2 as SFDVKD. The CDR3 totals 16 residues. Trimming left V 3 bases short and J 1 base short, with 11 bases between. CDR3 coding DNA: TGTGCCACCAGTGATCAACAGGGAGGGAACACCGGGGAGCTGTTTTTT. Protein: CATSDQQGGNTGELFF.

The chain links TRBV3-1 to TRBJ1-5; D is unresolved. Per the germline V gene, CDR1 is LGHDT and CDR2 is YNNKEL (reference sequence). The V and J ends lost 1 base and 0 bases respectively, with 7 bases between them. This CDR3 spans 15 amino acids. The CDR3 reads CASSQGAASNQPQHF. The CDR3 nucleotides are TGTGCCAGCAGCCAAGGGGCCGCTAGCAATCAGCCCCAGCATTTT.

This clonotype was counted only a few times. The chain uses TRBV29-1 and TRBJ2-5; D gene ambiguous. V was trimmed by 5 bases and J by 5 bases, leaving 12 bases between them. The CDR3 is made up of 12 amino acids. The germline V gene has CDR1 SQVTM and CDR2 ANQGSEA. This chain's CDR3 is CSVRKDGETQYF. In nucleotides, the CDR3 is TGCAGCGTTAGGAAGGACGGGGAGACCCAGTACTTC.

This clonotype showed up many times. This chain's CDR3 is CASSLLATAETQYF. The CDR3 DNA is TGTGCCAGCAGTCTTCTAGCGACAGCAGAGACCCAGTACTTC. The chain couples TRBV12-3 or TRBV12-4 to TRBJ2-5; D perhaps matches TRBD2 (6 bases). V shed 5 bases and J shed 4 bases, with 14 bases lying between them. CDR3 length equals 14 residues.

This clonotype was seen at least ten times. The V gene is TRBV28, the J gene TRBJ2-1, with TRBD2 matching 8 bases. With V trimmed by 5 bases and J by 14 bases, 11 bases remained unmatched. CDR3 length equals 13 residues. The germline V gene has CDR1 MDHEN and CDR2 SYDVKM. CDR3 sequence (DNA): TGTGCCAGCAGTAGACTAGCGAGAGTCTCGGAGTTCTTC. The encoded protein is CASSRLARVSEFF. Drawing the rest from reference TRBV28 and TRBJ2-1, the complete variable domain is DVKVTQSSRYLVKRTGEKVFLECVQDMDHENMFWYRQDPGLGLRLIYFSYDVKMKEKGDIPEGYSVSREKKERFSLILESASTNQTSMYLCASSRLARVSEFFGPGTRLTVL.

Only one count was recorded for this clonotype. A much larger clone lies a single base off, so this may be a read error. V gene TRBV20-1 combines with J gene TRBJ2-5, with 10 bases lining up with TRBD1. Looked up from germline, CDR1 is DFQATT and CDR2 is SNEGSKA (reference sequence). This CDR3 spans 12 amino acids. With V trimmed by 5 bases and J by 7 bases, 4 bases remained unmatched. For the CDR3, the DNA is TGCAGTGCTGACAGGGGGCCGGGGACCCAGTACTTC. Protein: CSADRGPGTQYF.

This clonotype was seen more than once but under ten times. At one end, the junction sequence differs from germline, possibly due to a read error. The V and J genes are TRBV7-7 and TRBJ2-1; D unclear. The CDR3 is 13 amino acids. Germline V gene lookup returns CDR1 SSHAT and CDR2 FNYEAQ (reference sequence). The CDR3 loop reads CASSLVPDNEQFF. The CDR3 region has the DNA TGTGCTAGCAGCTTAGTTCCGGACAATGAGCAGTTCTTC.

This rearrangement joins TRBV28 to TRBJ2-3; perhaps TRBD1 as D (5 bases). The CDR3 is 14 residues long. CDR1 and CDR2 (germline): MDHEN, SYDVKM. The germline V and J ends were trimmed by 10 bases and 0 bases, with 14 bases remaining between them. CDR3 DNA: TGTGCCATATCCCGAGGACACAGCACAGATACGCAGTATTTT. Protein sequence: CAISRGHSTDTQYF. The whole variable domain, remainder taken from reference TRBV28 and TRBJ2-3, is DVKVTQSSRYLVKRTGEKVFLECVQDMDHENMFWYRQDPGLGLRLIYFSYDVKMKEKGDIPEGYSVSREKKERFSLILESASTNQTSMYLCAISRGHSTDTQYFGPGTRLTVL.

This sequence joins TRBV15 and TRBJ1-2, with 9 bases matching TRBD1. Germline lookup yields CDR1 LNHNV and CDR2 YYDKDF (reference sequence). V lost 3 bases and J lost 6; bases outside the gene matches: 11. The CDR3 consists of 16 residues. The CDR3 reads CATSRDYQDRGHGYTF. The CDR3 DNA follows: TGTGCCACCAGCAGGGACTACCAGGACAGGGGCCATGGCTACACCTTC.

In this sample, this clonotype turned up a few times. The chain links TRBV6-5 to TRBJ2-7; 10 positions agree with TRBD2. The J segment lost 3 bases and the V segment lost 0 bases, leaving 2 bases of the junction unmatched. The CDR3 is 15 residues long. CDR1 MNHEY and CDR2 SVGAGI come from the germline V gene. The CDR3 DNA is TGTGCCAGCAGTTACTCGCCTAGCGGGAGCTACGAGCAGTACTTC. Translated, it gives CASSYSPSGSYEQYF.

The gene calls are TRBV7-9 and TRBJ1-2, with D unclear. The CDR3 contains 12 residues. V was cut by 4 bases and J by 8 bases, with 11 bases left in between. Germline CDR1 and CDR2: SEHNR and FQNEAQ (reference sequence). The CDR3 coding sequence is TGTGCCAGCAGCTCCGGACGTGTGGGCTACACCTTC. Its translation: CASSSGRVGYTF.

This clonotype was recorded at least ten times. This chain connects TRBV3-1 to TRBJ1-2, with a possible D match to TRBD1 (5 bases). CDR3 length: 14 amino acids. Germline CDR1 LGHDT, CDR2 YNNKEL (reference sequence). V was clipped by 3 bases and J by 8 bases, with 16 bases between them. The CDR3 loop is CASSHERGGWGYTF. The CDR3 bases are TGTGCCAGCAGCCACGAAAGGGGTGGCTGGGGCTACACCTTC.

The J gene is TRBJ1-1, the V gene TRBV6-5, with D perhaps TRBD1 (6 bases). Germline V lookup: CDR1 MNHEY, CDR2 SVGAGI. The CDR3 runs 15 residues. The V end lost 1 base, the J end lost 0 bases, and 9 bases lay between the germline ends. Here the CDR3 DNA reads TGTGCCAGCAGTTACTTGGGACAATTGAACACTGAAGCTTTCTTT. Protein: CASSYLGQLNTEAFF.

This clonotype has a handful of counts. DNA for the CDR3: TGTGCCAGCAGCTGGACCGGGACTAGCGGGATGGCAGATACGCAGTATTTT. Its protein is CASSWTGTSGMADTQYF. The chain uses TRBV5-5 and TRBJ2-3; TRBD2 aligns across 13 bases. J lost 4 bases, V lost 3 bases, and 8 bases had no gene match. CDR1 and CDR2 (germline): SGHKS, YYEKEE (reference sequence). This CDR3 region has 17 residues.

The gene calls are TRBV3-1 and TRBJ2-2; 7 bases agree with TRBD2. The V gene end was trimmed by 1 base and the J gene end by 2 bases; junction bases not matched to a gene: 4. Germline assignment: CDR1 LGHDT and CDR2 YNNKEL (reference sequence). This CDR3 is built from 16 residues. The CDR3 loop is CASSQGLALNTGELFF. CDR3 bases: TGTGCCAGCAGCCAAGGACTAGCCCTTAACACCGGGGAGCTGTTTTTT.

The chain uses TRBV2 and TRBJ2-3; 8 positions agree with TRBD2. The CDR3 length is 15 residues. After removal of 6 bases from V and 4 bases from J, the junction contained 9 bases not matched to a gene. In germline, CDR1 is SNHLY, CDR2 FYNNEI. The CDR3 is CASSNRGGRPDTQYF. In DNA form, the CDR3 reads TGTGCCAGCAGCAACCGGGGGGGGCGCCCAGATACGCAGTATTTT.

This clonotype was observed a handful of times. CDR3 sequence: CASRSDWGRAYEQYF. The CDR3 DNA sequence: TGCGCCAGCAGATCCGATTGGGGGAGGGCCTACGAGCAGTACTTC. The chain has TRBV5-1 and TRBJ2-7; 7 nucleotides agree with TRBD2. The ends lost 5 bases at V and 2 bases at J; junction bases unmatched: 10. Germline CDR1 SGHRS, CDR2 YFSETQ. There are 15 residues in the CDR3.

This clonotype was picked up a small number of times. This chain links TRBV27 with TRBJ2-1; TRBD1 matches 9 bases. V dropped 7 bases and J dropped 7; count of bases not matched to a gene: 17. This CDR3 is 17 amino acids long. Germline V gene data show CDR1 as MNHEY and CDR2 as SMNVEV (reference sequence). CDR3 in DNA: TGTGCCAGCATGGGACATTCCGGGACAGGGCCAAGGAATGAGCAGTTCTTC. It codes for CASMGHSGTGPRNEQFF.

This rearrangement joins TRBV5-1 to TRBJ2-5, with TRBD1 matching 9 bases. Trimming cost V 3 bases and J 4 bases; bases outside gene matches: 4. CDR1 SGHRS and CDR2 YFSETQ come from the germline V gene. The CDR3 contains 14 residues. CDR3 DNA sequence: TGCGCCAGCAGCTGGGACAGGGTAGGAGAGACCCAGTACTTC. It encodes CASSWDRVGETQYF.

The chain is built from TRBV20-1 and TRBJ2-7; TRBD2 agrees at 11 bases. This CDR3 has 15 amino acids. The trim removed 6 bases at V and 0 bases at J, leaving 7 bases unmatched. Germline CDR1 DFQATT, CDR2 SNEGSKA (reference sequence). The DNA of the CDR3 is TGCAGTGCGATAGGACTAGCGGGTCCCTCCTACGAGCAGTACTTC. Its protein is CSAIGLAGPSYEQYF.

This clonotype was seen at least ten times. CDR3 region: CASSTEREGPDTQYF. For the CDR3, the DNA is TGTGCCAGCAGTACCGAGCGGGAGGGCCCAGATACGCAGTATTTT. The chain links TRBV6-6 to TRBJ2-3; TRBD2 agrees at 10 bases. With V trimmed by 5 bases and J by 4 bases, 6 bases remained unmatched. Looked up from germline, CDR1 is MNHNY and CDR2 is SVGAGI (reference sequence). This CDR3 is built from 15 residues.

This clonotype was counted at least ten times. The chain couples TRBV7-9 to TRBJ2-5; D is possibly TRBD1 (6 bases). CDR3 length: 14 amino acids. Deletions cut 5 bases from V and 5 bases from J, with 15 bases between. Germline V lookup: CDR1 SEHNR, CDR2 FQNEAQ (reference sequence). This CDR3 is CASSGTRGRETQYF. CDR3 nucleotide sequence: TGTGCCAGCAGCGGCACCAGGGGACGCGAGACCCAGTACTTC.

This clonotype came up a few times. The V and J genes are TRBV7-2 and TRBJ2-3; the D is unclear. Germline V CDR1 and CDR2: SGHTA, FQGNSA. V lost 4 bases and J 4 bases, leaving 9 bases between the germline ends. The CDR3 length is 13 residues. In nucleotides, the CDR3 is TGTGCCAGCAGCTCACCCTCCCCAGATACGCAGTATTTT. It encodes CASSSPSPDTQYF. The whole variable domain, filled in from reference TRBV7-2 and TRBJ2-3, reads GAGVSQSPSNKVTEKGKDVELRCDPISGHTALYWYRQSLGQGLEFLIYFQGNSAPDKSGLPSDRFSAERTGGSVSTLTIQRTQQEDSAVYLCASSSPSPDTQYFGPGTRLTVL.

This clonotype was seen many times. J is TRBJ2-7 and V is TRBV5-1; D not resolved. CDR3 length equals 12 residues. Deletions cut 2 bases from V and 5 bases from J, with 8 bases between. Germline V gene lookup returns CDR1 SGHRS and CDR2 YFSETQ. CDR3 DNA: TGCGCCAGCAGCTTTAATCAAAACGAGCAGTACTTC. This codes for CASSFNQNEQYF.

The V and J genes are TRBV5-1 and TRBJ2-5, with 7 positions matching TRBD2. J lost 5 bases, V lost 0 bases, and 7 bases had no gene match. Per the germline V gene, CDR1 is SGHRS and CDR2 is YFSETQ. The CDR3 loop spans 15 amino acids. CDR3 sequence: CASSLVRAGAETQYF. The CDR3 nucleotides are TGCGCCAGCAGCTTGGTTCGGGCGGGAGCCGAGACCCAGTACTTC.

This clonotype was recorded a few times. This chain connects TRBV12-3 or TRBV12-4 to TRBJ2-5; 7 bases agree with TRBD1. J was trimmed by 5 bases and V by 6 bases; bases with no gene match: 12. CDR3 length: 15 residues. In DNA, the CDR3 is TGTGCCAGCAGCTCCGGTACAGGGGAGTGGGAGACCCAGTACTTC. This codes for CASSSGTGEWETQYF.